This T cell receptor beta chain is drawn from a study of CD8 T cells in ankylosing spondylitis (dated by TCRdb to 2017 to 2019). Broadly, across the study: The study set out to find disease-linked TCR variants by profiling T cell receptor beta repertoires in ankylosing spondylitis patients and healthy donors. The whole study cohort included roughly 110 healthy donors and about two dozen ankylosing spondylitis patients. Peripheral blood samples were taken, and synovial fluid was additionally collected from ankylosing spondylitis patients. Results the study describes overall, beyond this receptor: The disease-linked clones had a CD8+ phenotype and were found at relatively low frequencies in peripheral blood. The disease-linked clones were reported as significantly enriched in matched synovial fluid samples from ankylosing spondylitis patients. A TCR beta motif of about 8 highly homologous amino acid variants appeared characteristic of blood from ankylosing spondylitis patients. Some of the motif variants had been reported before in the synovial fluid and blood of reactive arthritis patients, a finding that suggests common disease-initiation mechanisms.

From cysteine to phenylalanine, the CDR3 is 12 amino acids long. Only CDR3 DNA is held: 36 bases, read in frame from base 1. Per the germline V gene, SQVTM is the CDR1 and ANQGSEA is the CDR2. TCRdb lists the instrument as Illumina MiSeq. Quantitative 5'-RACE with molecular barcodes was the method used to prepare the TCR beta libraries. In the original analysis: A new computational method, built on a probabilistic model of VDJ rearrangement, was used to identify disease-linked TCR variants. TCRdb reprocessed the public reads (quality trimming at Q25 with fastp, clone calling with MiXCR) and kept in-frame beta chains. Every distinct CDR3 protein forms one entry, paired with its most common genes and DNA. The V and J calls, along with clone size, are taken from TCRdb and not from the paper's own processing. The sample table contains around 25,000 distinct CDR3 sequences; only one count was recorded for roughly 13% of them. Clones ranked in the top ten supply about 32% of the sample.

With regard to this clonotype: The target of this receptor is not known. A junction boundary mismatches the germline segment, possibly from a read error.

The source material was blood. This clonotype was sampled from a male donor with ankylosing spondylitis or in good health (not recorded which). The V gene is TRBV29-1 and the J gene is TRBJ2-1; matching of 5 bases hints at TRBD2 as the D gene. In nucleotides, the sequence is TGCAGCGTTGAAGCCACGGGGAATGAACAGTTCTTC. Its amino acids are CSVEATGNEQFF.